These 4 T cell receptor beta chains share one sample of origin, sequenced in a study of control samples from healthy donors and cancer patients (dated by TCRdb to 2018 to 2021). The method was the immunoSEQ multiplex PCR assay. This is the immuneACCESS table as TCRdb keeps it, with only in-frame sequences that have V and J called. A part of the clones is gone; compared with another copy, unresolved V genes explain less than half, and the rest is unexplained. The sample table on file contains roughly 200,000 clones. The ten largest clones capture about 2.2% of the sample. Sequenced input: blood. These receptors all come from a woman aged 30 to 39 in good health.

The chain recombines TRBV2 with TRBJ1-2; D is uncertain. Germline lookup yields CDR1 SNHLY and CDR2 FYNNEI. V was cut by 1 base and J by 8 bases, with 14 bases left in between. This CDR3 region has 14 residues. This CDR3 reads CASSEDGSMRGYTF. The CDR3 nucleotides are TGTGCCAGCAGTGAAGATGGGTCTATGCGGGGCTACACCTTC.

Turning to this clone: The sample carries other DNA sequences with the same CDR3. V gene TRBV9 combines with J gene TRBJ2-1; TRBD2 is a possible D gene (5 bases). The CDR3 covers 12 residues. The V and J ends lost 2 bases and 6 bases respectively, with 6 bases between them. Germline loops: CDR1 SGDLS, CDR2 YYNGEE. In DNA, the CDR3 is TGTGCCAGCAGCGTTGGACTCAATGAGCAGTTCTTC. Encoded protein: CASSVGLNEQFF.

V gene TRBV15 combines with J gene TRBJ1-5, with a possible D match to TRBD1 (5 bases). With 1 base removed from V and 0 bases from J, the gap between germline ends came to 25 bases. Germline values: CDR1 LNHNV, CDR2 YYDKDF (reference sequence). The CDR3 has 21 residues. CDR3 amino acids: CATSRAMGRTLPRGSNQPQHF. CDR3 nucleotide sequence: TGTGCCACCAGCAGAGCCATGGGCCGCACCCTACCTAGGGGTAGCAATCAGCCCCAGCATTTT. Based on the CDR3 plus reference TRBV15 and TRBJ1-5, the full variable domain is DAMVIQNPRYQVTQFGKPVTLSCSQTLNHNVMYWYQQKSSQAPKLLFHYYDKDFNNEADTPDNFQSRRPNTSFCFLDIRSPGLGDTAMYLCATSRAMGRTLPRGSNQPQHFGDGTRLSIL.

The chain carries TRBV30 and TRBJ1-1, with unresolved D. The CDR3 loop spans 13 amino acids. Germline V lookup: CDR1 GTSNPN, CDR2 SVGIG (reference sequence). V was clipped by 4 bases and J by 1 base, with 10 bases between them. This CDR3 is CAWIPDGNTEAFF. CDR3 bases: TGTGCCTGGATTCCCGACGGGAACACTGAAGCTTTCTTT. The whole variable domain, filled in from reference TRBV30 and TRBJ1-1, reads SQTIHQWPATLVQPVGSPLSLECTVEGTSNPNLYWYRQAAGRGLQLLFYSVGIGQISSEVPQNLSASRPQDRQFILSSKKLLLSDSGFYLCAWIPDGNTEAFFGQGTRLTVV.